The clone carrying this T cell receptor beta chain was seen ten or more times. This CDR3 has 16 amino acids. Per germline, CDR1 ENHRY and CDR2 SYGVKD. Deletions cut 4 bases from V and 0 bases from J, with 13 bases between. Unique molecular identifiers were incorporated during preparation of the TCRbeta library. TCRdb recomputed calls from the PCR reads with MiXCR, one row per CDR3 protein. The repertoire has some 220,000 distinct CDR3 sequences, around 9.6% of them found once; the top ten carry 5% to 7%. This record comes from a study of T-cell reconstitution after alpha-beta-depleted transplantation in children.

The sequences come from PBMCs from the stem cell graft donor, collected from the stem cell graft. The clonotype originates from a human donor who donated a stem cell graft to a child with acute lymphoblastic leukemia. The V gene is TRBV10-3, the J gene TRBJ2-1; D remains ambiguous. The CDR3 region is CAISVVGRSSYNEQFF. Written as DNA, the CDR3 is TGTGCCATCAGTGTAGTCGGCCGGAGCTCCTACAATGAGCAGTTCTTC.